This passage covers 18 T cell receptor beta chains from one sample sequenced in a study of cytotoxic CD8 clonotypes in ibrutinib-treated CLL. Sequenced by immunoSEQ multiplex PCR; TCRdb stores in-frame clones only, minus some. The sample shows fewer than 300,000 clones, 65% to 85% of them seen only once. Sequencing was performed on PBMCs, taken at disease progression, from a patient treated with ibrutinib. The receptors shown here come from a human donor with chronic lymphocytic leukemia.

This clone has just a few counts. The chain couples TRBV15 to TRBJ2-2; no reliable D call. With 6 bases removed from V and 6 bases from J, the gap between germline ends came to 11 bases. Germline V gene sequence: CDR1 LNHNV, CDR2 YYDKDF (reference sequence). The CDR3 loop spans 13 amino acids. CDR3 sequence reads: CATSQDTPGELFF. In DNA, the CDR3 is TGTGCCACCAGTCAGGATACTCCCGGGGAGCTGTTTTTT.

CDR3 loop: CASKSPRPPGGSGNTIYF. Written as DNA, the CDR3 is TGTGCCAGCAAATCCCCCCGGCCCCCAGGGGGCAGTGGAAACACCATATATTTT. V gene TRBV2 combines with J gene TRBJ1-3; 8 bases line up with TRBD1. J lost 3 bases, V lost 7 bases, and 17 bases had no gene match. CDR1 is SNHLY and CDR2 is FYNNEI in the germline V gene. The CDR3 has 18 amino acids.

This clone appeared a few times. The chain combines TRBV15 with TRBJ1-2; TRBD1 matches at 8 bases. CDR3 size: 15 residues. V shed 5 bases and J 5 bases; nucleotides not matched to a gene: 10. The germline V gene has CDR1 LNHNV and CDR2 YYDKDF (reference sequence). DNA for the CDR3: TGTGCCACCAGCCCCTCCGGACAGGGCTGGTATGGCTACACCTTC. It specifies CATSPSGQGWYGYTF.

The V and J genes are TRBV7-9 and TRBJ1-1; tentative D call: TRBD1 (5 bases). The germline V and J ends were trimmed by 5 bases and 1 base, with 8 bases remaining between them. CDR1 SEHNR and CDR2 FQNEAQ come from the germline V gene (reference sequence). This CDR3 comprises 13 residues. The CDR3 spells CASSRGPNTEAFF. CDR3 DNA sequence: TGTGCCAGCAGCAGGGGACCGAACACTGAAGCTTTCTTT. The full variable domain, in which reference TRBV7-9 and TRBJ1-1 provide the parts outside the CDR3, is DTGVSQNPRHKITKRGQNVTFRCDPISEHNRLYWYRQTLGQGPEFLTYFQNEAQLEKSRLLSDRFSAERPKGSFSTLEIQRTEQGDSAMYLCASSRGPNTEAFFGQGTRLTVV.

The chain joins TRBV5-5 to TRBJ2-5, with D tentatively TRBD1 (6 bases). The CDR3 covers 15 residues. V was cut by 5 bases and J by 4 bases, with 18 bases left in between. Per the germline V gene, CDR1 is SGHKS and CDR2 is YYEKEE (reference sequence). CDR3 in amino acids: CASSYQGMGGETQYF. Here the CDR3 DNA reads TGTGCCAGCAGTTATCAGGGGATGGGTGGAGAGACCCAGTACTTC.

CDR3 in DNA: TGTGCCAGTAGTATAGTTTTGGGGACAGGGGGCAATGAGCAGTTCTTC. Translating it yields CASSIVLGTGGNEQFF. The chain combines TRBV19 with TRBJ2-1; 11 nucleotides align to TRBD1. There are 16 residues in the CDR3. Germline V gene sequence: CDR1 LNHDA, CDR2 SQIVND (reference sequence). V gave up 1 base and J gave up 6 bases; unmatched junction bases: 5.

The chain couples TRBV18 to TRBJ2-7; TRBD1 matches at 7 bases. This CDR3 has 15 amino acids. Germline V lookup: CDR1 KGHSH, CDR2 LQKENI. V lost 2 bases, J lost 4 bases, and 8 bases stayed unmatched. This CDR3 is CASSPVETGRYEQYF. As DNA, the CDR3 is TGTGCCAGCTCACCAGTAGAGACAGGGCGGTACGAGCAGTACTTC.

The chain employs TRBV9 and TRBJ2-2; maybe TRBD1 (6 bases). Trimming shortened V by 5 bases and J by 6 bases, and 14 bases separated the two germline ends. CDR1 and CDR2 (germline): SGDLS, YYNGEE. The CDR3 contains 14 residues. CDR3 nucleotides: TGTGCCAGCAGTCCCAGGGGCTCTCCCGGGGAGCTGTTTTTT. This codes for CASSPRGSPGELFF.

V and J are TRBV9 and TRBJ1-2; D possibly corresponds to TRBD1 (6 bases). The CDR3 is made up of 14 amino acids. Germline V gene data show CDR1 as SGDLS and CDR2 as YYNGEE. The V and J ends lost 0 bases and 4 bases respectively, with 10 bases between them. CDR3 residues: CASSVGRGPYGYTF. In DNA form, the CDR3 reads TGTGCCAGCAGCGTAGGCAGGGGACCCTATGGCTACACCTTC.

The J gene is TRBJ1-2, the V gene TRBV6-6; 8 nucleotides align to TRBD1. J gave up 4 bases and V 5 bases, and 3 bases lay outside the gene matches. CDR3 length: 13 amino acids. The germline V gene has CDR1 MNHNY and CDR2 SVGAGI (reference sequence). CDR3 sequence reads: CASSRQGRYGYTF. The CDR3 bases are TGTGCCAGCAGTAGACAGGGGCGCTATGGCTACACCTTC.

V is TRBV20-1 and J is TRBJ2-7; no clear D. With 1 base removed from V and 9 bases from J, the gap between germline ends came to 10 bases. CDR3 length: 11 residues. In germline, CDR1 is DFQATT, CDR2 SNEGSKA (reference sequence). This CDR3 is CSARALLGQYF. The CDR3 DNA follows: TGCAGTGCTAGAGCTTTATTAGGGCAGTACTTC.

This clone has just a few counts. DNA of the CDR3: TGTGCCAGTAGTATGGATGGCTACACCTTC. It codes for CASSMDGYTF. This rearrangement joins TRBV19 to TRBJ1-2; D gene unclear. Germline V lookup: CDR1 LNHDA, CDR2 SQIVND (reference sequence). The CDR3 is 10 amino acids. Between the trimmed V and J ends, which lost 3 bases and 6 bases, there was a span of 2 bases.

A word on this clone: Other DNA sequences within the sample encode an identical CDR3. This sequence joins TRBV27 and TRBJ2-7; D possibly matches TRBD1 or TRBD2 (6 bases each). V lost 3 bases and J 2 bases, leaving 11 bases between the germline ends. The CDR3 is 14 amino acids. Germline V lookup: CDR1 MNHEY, CDR2 SMNVEV (reference sequence). CDR3 bases: TGTGCCAGCAGTTTGAGAGGGGGGCCCTACGAGCAGTACTTC. Its translation is CASSLRGGPYEQYF.

The CDR3 DNA reads TGTGCCCTCAAACAGGGGGCGCACACAGATACGCAGTATTTT. It yields the protein CALKQGAHTDTQYF. V usage is TRBV7-9 and J usage is TRBJ2-3, with 9 bases fitting TRBD1. This CDR3 is 14 amino acids long. Losses at the gene ends were 11 bases for V and 2 bases for J; bases not matched to a gene: 8. Per the germline V gene, CDR1 is SEHNR and CDR2 is FQNEAQ (reference sequence).

The chain joins TRBV7-2 to TRBJ1-2, with D possibly matching TRBD1 (6 bases). The CDR3 has 15 amino acids. The V gene's germline CDR1 is SGHTA and CDR2 FQGNSA. V shed 2 bases and J shed 4 bases, with 14 bases lying between them. CDR3 DNA sequence: TGTGCCAGCAGCTTACCGGGACACCAAGGCTATGGCTACACCTTC. Its protein is CASSLPGHQGYGYTF.

V and J are TRBV25-1 and TRBJ2-5; perhaps TRBD1 as D (6 bases). Trimming cost V 6 bases and J 4 bases, with 12 bases left between them. Looked up from germline, CDR1 is MGHDK and CDR2 is SYGVNS. This CDR3 has 13 amino acids. Here the CDR3 DNA reads TGTGCCAGCAGCAGGACAGCTAGAGAGACCCAGTACTTC. Its translation: CASSRTARETQYF.

The chain links TRBV6-5 to TRBJ2-5, with D possibly matching TRBD2 (5 bases). Trimming removed 0 bases at V and 4 bases at J, with 12 bases between. The CDR3 length is 15 residues. Germline V CDR1 and CDR2: MNHEY, SVGAGI. The CDR3 here is CASSYSFLAAETQYF. CDR3 DNA: TGTGCCAGCAGTTACTCATTCCTAGCAGCAGAGACCCAGTACTTC.

In nucleotides, the CDR3 is TGCGCCAGTCGGCCGAGCGGAAGCAATCAGCCCCAGCATTTT. Amino acid sequence: CASRPSGSNQPQHF. The chain uses TRBV5-1 and TRBJ1-5; no clear D gene. From germline, CDR1 is SGHRS and CDR2 YFSETQ. Trimming removed 8 bases from V and 1 base from J, with 13 bases in between. The CDR3 extends over 14 amino acids.